The clone carrying this T cell receptor (beta chain) turned up a few times. No antigen is known for it. Unexposed donor CD4+ T cells date from about 2011-2019, before the COVID-19 pandemic. After about ten days of culture, CD4+ T cells were isolated. The data originate from a study of CD4 T cells in relation to SARS-CoV-2 and coronaviruses. The wider study: After roughly ten days of antigen culture, PBMC TCR beta CDR3s were sequenced. The study's findings and limits: Roughly three fifths of donors had memory CD4+ clonotypes crossrecognizing SARS-CoV-2 and common cold coronavirus spike.

The assay was immunoSEQ multiplex PCR, and TCRdb's table has in-frame clones only and misses some. The repertoire consists of about 20,000 clones, with about three quarters occurring once and the leading ten covering approximately 15%. Germline V gene lookup returns CDR1 SEHNR and CDR2 FQNEAQ (reference sequence). Trimming left V 3 bases short and J 7 bases short, with 10 bases between. The CDR3 runs to 12 residues. The chain recombines TRBV7-9 with TRBJ2-7; the D is unclear. Sequencing was carried out using CD4+ T cells from PBMCs, cultured in vitro. The sequence derives from a human donor in good health. The CDR3 here is CASSFTVAEQYF. DNA for the CDR3: TGTGCCAGCAGCTTCACAGTCGCGGAGCAGTACTTC.